A single sample gave rise to the 26 T cell receptor beta chains below, sequenced in a study of patients and donors after allogeneic stem cell transplantation. TCRdb analysed the RT-PCR reads with MiXCR anew, one entry per CDR3 protein. The sample lists fewer than 95,000 distinct CDR3 sequences; roughly 5.1% were seen once. The sequencing input was blood, either unsorted or a sorted T cell fraction (not recorded which). The receptors derive from a human donor who was either an allogeneic HSCT recipient or a stem cell or donor lymphocyte infusion donor (not recorded which). It is not recorded whose cells these are; they may come from a transplant donor.

This clonotype was detected a few times. The chain combines TRBV21-1 with TRBJ2-1; the table names TRBD1, a call not compared with the DNA. TRBV21-1 has pseudogene status. CDR3 length: 13 residues. CDR3 protein: CASRRGGTDEQFF. CDR3 DNA sequence: TGTGCCAGCAGGAGGGGGGGCACCGATGAGCAGTTCTTC.

As concerns this clonotype: It may be a read error: a sequence one base away is much more abundant. This chain connects TRBV20-1 to TRBJ2-1, with D maybe TRBD1 (6 bases). This CDR3 has 14 amino acids. Germline V CDR1 and CDR2: DFQATT, SNEGSKA (reference sequence). The CDR3 coding sequence is TGCAGTGCCCACAGGGCAACATCCTACGATGAGCAGTTCTTC. Amino acid sequence: CSAHRATSYDEQFF.

This clonotype was found many times. The chain has TRBV20-1 and TRBJ2-7; 10 positions agree with TRBD2. V was clipped by 3 bases and J by 6 bases; unmatched bases: 5. The germline CDR1 and CDR2 sequences are DFQATT and SNEGSKA (reference sequence). The CDR3 contains 13 residues. The CDR3 is CSASGTSVSEQYF. The CDR3 nucleotides are TGCAGTGCTAGTGGGACTAGCGTGTCCGAGCAGTACTTC.

The sample holds many counts of this clonotype. V usage is TRBV5-1 and J usage is TRBJ2-1; D ambiguous. The CDR3 sequence is 15 residues long. CDR1 and CDR2 from the germline V gene are SGHRS and YFSETQ. Trimming stripped 5 bases from V and 0 bases from J, with 12 bases between. This CDR3 reads CASRAAASSYNEQFF. The CDR3 region has the DNA TGCGCCAGCAGGGCCGCAGCTAGCTCCTACAATGAGCAGTTCTTC.

At least ten counts were recorded for this clonotype. CDR3 sequence: CSVREGKQTQYF. The CDR3, as DNA: TGCAGCGTTAGGGAGGGCAAACAGACCCAGTACTTC. The chain joins TRBV29-1 to TRBJ2-5; 7 bases match TRBD2. The CDR3 is 12 residues long. Germline loops: CDR1 SQVTM, CDR2 ANQGSEA. V lost 5 bases to trimming and J lost 6 bases; unmatched junction nucleotides: 6. Full variable domain (remainder filled in from reference TRBV29-1 and TRBJ2-5): SAVISQKPSRDICQRGTSLTIQCQVDSQVTMMFWYRQQPGQSLTLIATANQGSEATYESGFVIDKFPISRPNLTFSTLTVSNMSPEDSSIYLCSVREGKQTQYFGPGTRLLVL.

This clonotype showed up many times. The chain links TRBV18 to TRBJ2-5; D gene ambiguous. The germline V gene encodes CDR1 KGHSH and CDR2 LQKENI. V was cut by 0 bases and J by 0 bases, with 8 bases left in between. The CDR3 has 15 residues. The chain's CDR3 is CASSPPRGYQETQYF. As DNA, the CDR3 is TGTGCCAGCTCACCACCCCGAGGATACCAAGAGACCCAGTACTTC.

This clonotype has at least ten counts. This chain joins TRBV9 and TRBJ2-7; D not certain. CDR3 size: 11 residues. Deletions cut 0 bases from V and 6 bases from J, with 4 bases between. Germline assignment: CDR1 SGDLS and CDR2 YYNGEE. CDR3 protein: CASSVGGEQYF. CDR3 bases: TGTGCCAGCAGCGTAGGGGGCGAGCAGTACTTC.

The sample holds many counts of this clonotype. The chain joins TRBV5-1 to TRBJ1-2, with D possibly matching TRBD1 (5 bases). In germline, CDR1 is SGHRS, CDR2 YFSETQ. V lost 0 bases, J lost 2 bases, and 8 bases lay in between. The CDR3 length is 14 residues. As DNA, the CDR3 is TGCGCCAGCAGCTTGGGGGGCGAGAACTATGGCTACACCTTC. Translation gives CASSLGGENYGYTF.

This clonotype was seen repeatedly, ten times or more. V and J are TRBV20-1 and TRBJ1-1; D possibly corresponds to TRBD1 (5 bases). Trimming cost V 4 bases and J 0 bases, with 27 bases left between them. Germline V lookup: CDR1 DFQATT, CDR2 SNEGSKA (reference sequence). The CDR3 loop spans 19 amino acids. The CDR3 DNA is TGCAGTGCTATGGGTATCGGGGGGTTACGCGGGGCTTTGAACACTGAAGCTTTCTTT. As protein: CSAMGIGGLRGALNTEAFF.

The J gene is TRBJ2-2, the V gene TRBV7-9, with TRBD1 identical over 7 bases. The trim removed 9 bases at V and 0 bases at J, leaving 7 bases unmatched. Per germline, CDR1 SEHNR and CDR2 FQNEAQ (reference sequence). The CDR3 totals 15 residues. The CDR3 spells CASHWGQSNTGELFF. In DNA, the CDR3 is TGTGCCAGTCATTGGGGACAGTCGAACACCGGGGAGCTGTTTTTT.

The J gene is TRBJ2-3, the V gene TRBV20-1; 14 bases map to TRBD2. V dropped 3 bases and J dropped 2; count of bases not matched to a gene: 4. Per the germline V gene, CDR1 is DFQATT and CDR2 is SNEGSKA (reference sequence). The CDR3 extends over 16 amino acids. The CDR3 loop is CSASGLAGGVTDTQYF. As DNA, the CDR3 is TGCAGTGCTAGCGGACTAGCGGGGGGCGTCACAGATACGCAGTATTTT.

This clonotype occurred many times. The rearrangement uses TRBV20-1 and TRBJ2-7, with D maybe TRBD2 (5 bases). The V end was cut by 1 base, the J end by 5 bases, with 18 bases between. The germline gives CDR1 DFQATT, CDR2 SNEGSKA (reference sequence). This CDR3 comprises 15 residues. The CDR3 sequence: CSARVLDWGVDEQYF. The CDR3 DNA sequence: TGCAGTGCTAGAGTATTGGACTGGGGTGTCGACGAGCAGTACTTC.

This clonotype was counted many times. The chain couples TRBV20-1 to TRBJ1-6; 10 bases match TRBD1. The CDR3 has 17 residues. V gave up 0 bases and J gave up 2 bases; unmatched junction bases: 4. Germline assignment: CDR1 DFQATT and CDR2 SNEGSKA (reference sequence). CDR3 sequence: CSARDQGQGAYNSPLHF. The DNA of the CDR3 is TGCAGTGCTAGAGATCAAGGACAGGGGGCCTATAATTCACCCCTCCACTTT.

This clonotype was seen repeatedly, ten times or more. The rearrangement links TRBV12-3 or TRBV12-4 to TRBJ2-7; TRBD2 matches 8 bases. This CDR3 has 14 amino acids. V was clipped by 0 bases and J by 3 bases; unmatched bases: 1. The CDR3 nucleotides read TGTGCCAGCAGTTTAGCCGGGAGGGGCTACGAGCAGTACTTC. It encodes CASSLAGRGYEQYF.

This clonotype was counted at least ten times. This chain links TRBV27 with TRBJ2-7, with 10 positions matching TRBD1. Looked up from germline, CDR1 is MNHEY and CDR2 is SMNVEV (reference sequence). V shed 9 bases, J shed 1 base, and the junction held 12 bases outside the gene matches. The CDR3 extends over 16 amino acids. Here the CDR3 reads CARPFDPGQGSYEQYF. The CDR3 coding sequence is TGTGCCAGACCCTTCGATCCGGGACAGGGGTCCTACGAGCAGTACTTC.

At least ten counts were recorded for this clonotype. The chain combines TRBV4-1 with TRBJ1-2, with TRBD1 as a possible D gene (5 bases). The germline gives CDR1 MGHRA, CDR2 YSYEKL. V shed 0 bases and J shed 2 bases, with 10 bases lying between them. The CDR3 spans 15 residues. The CDR3 here is CASSQERGMNYGYTF. As DNA, the CDR3 is TGCGCCAGCAGCCAAGAAAGGGGCATGAACTATGGCTACACCTTC.

This clonotype was detected ten times or more. The chain has TRBV6-1 and TRBJ2-3; D may be TRBD2 (5 bases). Germline CDR1 reads MNHNS; CDR2 reads SASEGT. Trimming removed 6 bases at V and 6 bases at J, with 22 bases between. The CDR3 is 16 amino acids. For the CDR3, the DNA is TGTGCCAGCAGCCCCCCCGGACTGGGTCAGAGGGATACGCAGTATTTT. Translated, it gives CASSPPGLGQRDTQYF.

This clonotype appeared a few times. This chain uses TRBV20-1 with TRBJ2-3; TRBD2 aligns across 12 bases. V was clipped by 1 base and J by 4 bases; unmatched bases: 15. The V gene's germline CDR1 is DFQATT and CDR2 SNEGSKA (reference sequence). CDR3 length: 19 amino acids. The CDR3 nucleotides read TGCAGTGCTAGAGCGCCGGGACTAGCGGGTTTTTCGGCGGCAGATACGCAGTATTTT. Translating gives CSARAPGLAGFSAADTQYF.

This clonotype is judged medium-sized. The rearrangement links TRBV29-1 to TRBJ2-3, with 13 bases lining up with TRBD2. Looked up from germline, CDR1 is SQVTM and CDR2 is ANQGSEA. With 6 bases clipped from V and 4 bases from J, the junction kept 4 bases outside the gene matches. CDR3 length: 14 amino acids. CDR3 bases: TGCAGCGTATCACTAGCGGGGGGGCCAGATACGCAGTATTTT. It specifies CSVSLAGGPDTQYF.

This clonotype was picked up a small number of times. The CDR3 DNA is TGTGCCAGCAGCGACAGGGCGCTAGAGACCCAGTACTTC. Translated: CASSDRALETQYF. The genes are TRBV6-6 and TRBJ2-5; 7 nucleotides match TRBD1. Per the germline V gene, CDR1 is MNHNY and CDR2 is SVGAGI (reference sequence). Trimming took 6 bases from V and 4 from J; bases not matched to a gene: 5. CDR3 length: 13 amino acids.

This clonotype was picked up many times. V gene TRBV5-1 combines with J gene TRBJ2-7; 10 bases fit TRBD1. CDR1 is SGHRS, CDR2 YFSETQ, per germline. After removal of 5 bases from V and 2 bases from J, the junction contained 16 bases not matched to a gene. The CDR3 runs to 18 residues. CDR3 DNA: TGCGCCAGCAGTCATGCCGGGACAGGGGTTCCTACGGCCTACGAGCAGTACTTC. Translating gives CASSHAGTGVPTAYEQYF.

This clonotype was counted at least ten times. V usage is TRBV29-1 and J usage is TRBJ1-2, with a possible D match to TRBD1 (6 bases). Germline values: CDR1 SQVTM, CDR2 ANQGSEA. The CDR3 is 13 amino acids. V lost 2 bases and J lost 7, with 14 bases in between. CDR3 loop: CSVEKLGASGYTF. The CDR3 region has the DNA TGCAGCGTTGAAAAGCTGGGGGCGAGTGGCTACACCTTC. The complete variable domain, with remaining parts taken from reference TRBV29-1 and TRBJ1-2, reads SAVISQKPSRDICQRGTSLTIQCQVDSQVTMMFWYRQQPGQSLTLIATANQGSEATYESGFVIDKFPISRPNLTFSTLTVSNMSPEDSSIYLCSVEKLGASGYTFGSGTRLTVV.

The chain recombines TRBV19 with TRBJ2-5; TRBD1 or TRBD2 may be the D gene (5 bases each). This CDR3 comprises 14 residues. V gave up 1 base and J gave up 5 bases, with 11 bases separating them. Germline V CDR1 and CDR2: LNHDA, SQIVND (reference sequence). The CDR3 protein is CASSIVSGRETQYF. CDR3 bases: TGTGCCAGTAGTATAGTTTCGGGGCGGGAGACCCAGTACTTC.

This clonotype has just a few counts. One end of the junction does not line up with germline, which may come from a read error. The chain is built from TRBV11-2 and TRBJ2-3, with 13 bases fitting TRBD2. CDR3 length equals 18 residues. Germline CDR1 SGHAT, CDR2 FQNNGV. CDR3 sequence reads: CASSIDGLAGVGTDTQYF. Written as DNA, the CDR3 is TGTGCTAGCAGCATCGATGGACTAGCGGGAGTAGGCACAGATACGCAGTATTTT. The full variable domain, rest sourced from reference TRBV11-2 and TRBJ2-3, is EAGVAQSPRYKIIEKRQSVAFWCNPISGHATLYWYQQILGQGPKLLIQFQNNGVVDDSQLPKDRFSAERLKGVDSTLKIQPAKLEDSAVYLCASSIDGLAGVGTDTQYFGPGTRLTVL.

This clonotype occurred many times. This chain links TRBV3-1 with TRBJ2-7, with TRBD2 matching over 9 bases. The J segment lost 4 bases and the V segment lost 0 bases, leaving 4 bases of the junction unmatched. From germline, CDR1 is LGHDT and CDR2 YNNKEL (reference sequence). The CDR3 loop spans 15 amino acids. The CDR3 protein is CASSQERLAGYEQYF. The CDR3 nucleotides are TGTGCCAGCAGCCAAGAAAGGCTAGCGGGATACGAGCAGTACTTC.

V and J are TRBV5-1 and TRBJ1-4; TRBD1 aligns across 11 bases. With V trimmed by 3 bases and J by 8 bases, 6 bases remained unmatched. This CDR3 is built from 15 residues. Germline assignment: CDR1 SGHRS and CDR2 YFSETQ. CDR3 region: CASSYSGTGGEKLFF. For the CDR3, the DNA is TGCGCCAGCAGCTACTCCGGGACAGGGGGGGAAAAACTGTTTTTT.